Listed here are 12 T cell receptor beta chains from one sample, sequenced in a study of blood T cells in healthy people across ages. PCR was performed a second time for about 6 to 12 cycles using a sample-barcoded 5' primer and a J-beta primer mix. TCRdb re-called the 5' RACE reads with MiXCR, one entry per CDR3 protein. The sample records roughly 700,000 distinct CDR3 sequences, 45% to 50% being singletons. Sample: blood. The receptor source for this set is a woman aged 55-70 years in good health.

The chain employs TRBV7-2 and TRBJ1-1; D is perhaps TRBD1 (5 bases). The CDR3 has 16 residues. The V end was cut by 2 bases, the J end by 6 bases, with 19 bases between. The germline V gene has CDR1 SGHTA and CDR2 FQGNSA. The CDR3 here is CASSLKIGRPGAEAFF. CDR3 nucleotide sequence: TGTGCCAGCAGCTTAAAGATTGGACGGCCGGGGGCTGAAGCTTTCTTT.

V gene TRBV7-8 combines with J gene TRBJ2-1, with unresolved D. V lost 5 bases to trimming and J lost 10 bases, with 24 bases between them. CDR1 and CDR2 (germline): SGHVS, FQNEAQ. The CDR3 extends over 16 amino acids. The CDR3 DNA is TGTGCCAGCAGCCAAGGACGGATACCTTCAACCTACGAGCAGTTCTTC. Its protein product is CASSQGRIPSTYEQFF.

V and J are TRBV9 and TRBJ2-1; TRBD2 is a possible D gene (6 bases). The end of the DNA aligns better with TRBJ2-7, so the J call may be wrong. There are 15 residues in the CDR3. Germline V lookup: CDR1 SGDLS, CDR2 YYNGEE. CDR3: CASSGLAIPYNEQYF. CDR3 in DNA: TGTGCCAGCAGCGGGCTAGCGATCCCCTACAATGAGCAGTACTTC.

J is TRBJ1-4 and V is TRBV6-5; TRBD1 agrees at 7 bases. The trim removed 4 bases at V and 4 bases at J, leaving 6 bases unmatched. The germline gives CDR1 MNHEY, CDR2 SVGAGI. The CDR3 has 15 residues. The CDR3 DNA is TGTGCCAGCAGTTTCACCGGGACAGTTAATGAAAAACTGTTTTTT. Its protein is CASSFTGTVNEKLFF.

The CDR3 region has the DNA TGTGCCAGCAGTCCTAACCGGGACAGCCGCGAGCAGTACTTC. Its translation is CASSPNRDSREQYF. The rearrangement joins TRBV25-1 to TRBJ2-5; 7 positions match TRBD1. The DNA end is more similar to TRBJ2-7, so the J call may be wrong. The germline CDR1 and CDR2 sequences are MGHDK and SYGVNS. This CDR3 is 14 amino acids long.

The chain is built from TRBV14 and TRBJ2-7; D not certain. In germline, CDR1 is SGHDN, CDR2 FVKESK. V was shortened by 1 base and J by 1 base, with 11 bases between the two germline ends. CDR3 size: 15 residues. DNA of the CDR3: TGTGCCAGCAGCCAAGGGCCGCTCACTTCCTACGAGCAGTACTTC. Amino acids: CASSQGPLTSYEQYF.

The chain recombines TRBV24-1 with TRBJ2-1; 8 bases agree with TRBD2. V lost 6 bases, J lost 12 bases, and 6 bases stayed unmatched. This CDR3 is 12 amino acids long. Germline CDR1 reads KGHDR; CDR2 reads SFDVKD. In DNA form, the CDR3 reads TGTGCCACCAGTCACATAGCGGGGTCGCAGTTCTTC. Protein: CATSHIAGSQFF.

As to this clonotype: This clone may be a read error of a much larger clone one base away. This chain connects TRBV12-3 or TRBV12-4 to TRBJ2-3; D unresolved. There are 12 residues in the CDR3. CDR3 DNA sequence: TGTGCCAACAGTCAGATTACAGATACGCAGTATTTT. Translated, it gives CANSQITDTQYF.

This chain joins TRBV4-3 and TRBJ2-7; D unclear. The V gene lost 2 bases and the J gene lost 7 bases, with 27 bases spanning the gap. The CDR3 spans 18 residues. CDR1 and CDR2 (germline): LGHNA, YSLEER. CDR3 sequence (DNA): TGCGCCAGCAGCCAAAGCTACATGAGACTTGTTCTAGGCAATGAGCAGTACTTC. Encoded protein: CASSQSYMRLVLGNEQYF.

The V gene is TRBV7-3, the J gene TRBJ2-6; D unresolved. Trimming removed 4 bases from V and 0 bases from J, with 7 bases in between. The CDR3 is made up of 15 amino acids. Germline loops: CDR1 SGHTA, CDR2 FQGTGA. CDR3 in amino acids: CASSYETSGANVLTF. DNA for the CDR3: TGTGCCAGCAGCTACGAGACCTCTGGGGCCAACGTCCTGACTTTC.

CDR3 residues: CASSYVAGGDNEQFF. The CDR3 region has the DNA TGCGCCAGCAGCTATGTGGCAGGGGGAGACAATGAGCAGTTCTTC. The chain has TRBV5-1 and TRBJ2-1; 7 bases align to TRBD1. V was clipped by 3 bases and J by 5 bases; unmatched bases: 8. This CDR3 has 15 amino acids. Germline V gene lookup returns CDR1 SGHRS and CDR2 YFSETQ.

The count of this clonotype is one. This chain connects TRBV7-2 to TRBJ2-1, with a tentative D call TRBD1 (7 bases). Germline V lookup: CDR1 SGHTA, CDR2 FQGNSA. V dropped 4 bases and J dropped 9 bases, with 19 bases sitting between them. This CDR3 comprises 15 residues. CDR3: CASSSNRGPGGEQFF. The CDR3 nucleotides are TGTGCCAGCAGCTCTAACAGGGGTCCCGGGGGTGAGCAGTTCTTC.